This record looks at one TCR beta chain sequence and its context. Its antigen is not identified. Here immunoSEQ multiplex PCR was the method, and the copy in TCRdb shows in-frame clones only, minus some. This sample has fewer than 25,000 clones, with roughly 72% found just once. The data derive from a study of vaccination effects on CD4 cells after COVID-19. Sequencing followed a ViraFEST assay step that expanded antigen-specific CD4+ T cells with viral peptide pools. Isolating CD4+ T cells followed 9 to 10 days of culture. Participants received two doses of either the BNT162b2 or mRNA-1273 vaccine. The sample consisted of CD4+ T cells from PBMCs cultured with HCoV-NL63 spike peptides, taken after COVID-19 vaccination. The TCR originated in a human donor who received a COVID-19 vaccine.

The CDR3 nucleotides read TGTGCCAGCAGTTCCAGGGGGGGAGGGCGCTACACCTTC. This translates into CASSSRGGGRYTF. V gene TRBV12-3 or TRBV12-4 combines with J gene TRBJ1-2, with 7 bases that match TRBD1. The CDR3 extends over 13 amino acids. The V gene end was trimmed by 4 bases and the J gene end by 9 bases; junction bases not matched to a gene: 8.